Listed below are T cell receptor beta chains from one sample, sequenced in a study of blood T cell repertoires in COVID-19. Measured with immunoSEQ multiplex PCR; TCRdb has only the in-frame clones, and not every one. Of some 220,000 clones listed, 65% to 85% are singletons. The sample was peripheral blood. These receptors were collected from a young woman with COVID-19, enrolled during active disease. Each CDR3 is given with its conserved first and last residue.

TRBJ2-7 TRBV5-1 CASSLQTIAYEQYF
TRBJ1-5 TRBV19 CASSIVTGYSNQPQHF
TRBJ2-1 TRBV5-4 CASSGTAGGPRNEQFF
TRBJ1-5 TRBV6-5 CASRQTGPDQPQHF
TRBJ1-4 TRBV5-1 CASSLGAGALEKLFF
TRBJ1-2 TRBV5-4 CASSPGVVPPNYGYTF
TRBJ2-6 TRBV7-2 CASSLAGLAGGRGANVLTF
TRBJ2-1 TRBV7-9 CASSPGLRSSYNEQFF
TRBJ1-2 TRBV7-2 CASSLGGQSGYTF
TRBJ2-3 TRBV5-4 CASSLPGDTQYF
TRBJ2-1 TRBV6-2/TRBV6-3 CASSYLGGGLNEQFF
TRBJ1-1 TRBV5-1 CASSLGSAGEAFF
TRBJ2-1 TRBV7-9 CASSLAVSGRDEQFF
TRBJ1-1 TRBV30 CALLSVNTEAFF
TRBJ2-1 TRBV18 CASSPRTSGLGNEQFF
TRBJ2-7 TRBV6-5 CASGGAYEQYF
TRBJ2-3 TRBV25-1 CASRDNWRDGNTDTQYF
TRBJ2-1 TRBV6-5 CASSMTQREQFF
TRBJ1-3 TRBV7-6 CASSGRGGPTGNTIYF
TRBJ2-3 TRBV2 CASQAGESRTDTQYF
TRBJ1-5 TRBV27 CASSLKTGVQPQHF
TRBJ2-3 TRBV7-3 CASSLASRDTQYF
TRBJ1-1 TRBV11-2 CASSLDLRGGTEAFF
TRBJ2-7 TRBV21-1 CASSQWGGTSYEQYF
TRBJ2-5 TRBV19 CASSIGGGGAETQYF
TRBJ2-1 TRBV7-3 CASSLGESYNEQFF
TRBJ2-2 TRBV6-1 CASSEASGSTGELFF
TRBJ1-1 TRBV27 CASSFGQSGEAFF
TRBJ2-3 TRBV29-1 CSVGGLRGDTQYF
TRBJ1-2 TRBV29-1 CSVAQGGYGYTF
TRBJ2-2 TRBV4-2 CASSQDLGVGELFF
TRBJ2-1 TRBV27 CASNPLGLASYNEQFF
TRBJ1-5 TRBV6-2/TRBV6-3 CASSYSYATGQGNQPQHF
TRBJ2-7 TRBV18 CASSRGPERNTYEQYF
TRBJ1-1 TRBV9 CASSESTGGYPEAFF
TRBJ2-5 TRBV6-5 CASSYGGSDQETQYF
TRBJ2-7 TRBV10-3 CAAAIGGPEQYF
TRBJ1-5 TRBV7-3 CASSLGQYQPQHF
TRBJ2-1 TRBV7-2 CASSPRGGFSYNEQFF
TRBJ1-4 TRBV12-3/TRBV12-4 CASSFQEKLFF
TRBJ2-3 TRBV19 CASSSAGTDTQYF
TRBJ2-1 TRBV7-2 CASSSNSGLAGDEQFF
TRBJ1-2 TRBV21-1 CASSTPTGNYGYTF
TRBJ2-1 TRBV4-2 CASSQGFARAGGMYEQFF
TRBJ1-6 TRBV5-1 CASSLSGTGGSPLHF
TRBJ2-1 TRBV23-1 CASSQYSGSYNEQFF
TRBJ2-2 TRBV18 CASSPFSGRITGELFF
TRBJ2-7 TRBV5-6 CASSPGGYEQYF
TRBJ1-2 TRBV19 CASSMRPGEQVGYGYTF
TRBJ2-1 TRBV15 CATSRRLSQGAGDEQFF
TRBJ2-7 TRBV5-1 CASSPLSSYEQYF
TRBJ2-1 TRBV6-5 CASSDQTSGIEQFF